Presented here are 25 T cell receptor beta chains from one specimen sequenced in a study of blood T cells in healthy people across ages. It was with a sample-barcoded 5' primer and a J-beta primer mix that a second PCR of about 6 to 12 cycles was run. A single record per CDR3 protein comes from TCRdb applying MiXCR to the 5' RACE reads. Of about 1,800,000 distinct CDR3 sequences in the sample, roughly 28% were seen once. The source material was blood. The receptors were sampled from a woman under 40 in good health.

This clonotype was recorded at least ten times. The rearrangement links TRBV7-2 to TRBJ2-1; 11 bases are shared with TRBD2. This CDR3 contains 18 residues. V shed 1 base, J shed 0 bases, and the junction held 5 bases outside the gene matches. Germline V CDR1 and CDR2: SGHTA, FQGNSA. CDR3 DNA sequence: TGTGCCAGCAGCTTAGTTCCTAGCGGGAGGAGCTCCTACAATGAGCAGTTCTTC. It specifies CASSLVPSGRSSYNEQFF.

The chain employs TRBV5-1 and TRBJ2-3, with 8 nucleotides matching TRBD2. The length of the CDR3 is 16 residues. CDR1 is SGHRS, CDR2 YFSETQ, per germline. Unmatched junction bases numbered 4, after V lost 0 bases and J lost 1 base. The CDR3 here is CASSLVTAGGTDTQYF. In nucleotides, the CDR3 is TGCGCCAGCAGCTTGGTTACAGCGGGGGGCACAGATACGCAGTATTTT.

This clonotype was detected only a few times. The genes are TRBV6-1 and TRBJ1-2; TRBD1 matches 7 bases. This CDR3 is built from 16 residues. Germline values: CDR1 MNHNS, CDR2 SASEGT. V lost 4 bases and J lost 8; bases outside the gene matches: 16. DNA for the CDR3: TGTGCCAGCAGTGCCCCGAGGACAGGACGTACGGGGGGCTACACCTTC. This encodes CASSAPRTGRTGGYTF.

The rearrangement links TRBV2 to TRBJ1-2; tentatively, D is TRBD1 (6 bases). The V and J ends lost 6 bases and 8 bases respectively, with 19 bases between them. Germline CDR1 is SNHLY and CDR2 is FYNNEI. The CDR3 runs to 14 residues. In nucleotides, the CDR3 is TGTGCCAGCAGCCTAACAGGGTCGGGTTGGGGCTACACCTTC. It translates to CASSLTGSGWGYTF. The entire variable domain, with the rest obtained from reference TRBV2 and TRBJ1-2, is as follows: EPEVTQTPSHQVTQMGQEVILRCVPISNHLYFYWYRQILGQKVEFLVSFYNNEISEKSEIFDDQFSVERPDGSNFTLKIRSTKLEDSAMYFCASSLTGSGWGYTFGSGTRLTVV.

The chain recombines TRBV20-1 with TRBJ1-1; TRBD1 might be the D (5 bases). V was shortened by 6 bases and J by 5 bases, with 16 bases between the two germline ends. The germline CDR1 and CDR2 sequences are DFQATT and SNEGSKA (reference sequence). The CDR3 loop spans 13 amino acids. CDR3: CSAREGARTEAFF. The CDR3 nucleotides are TGCAGTGCCCGGGAAGGGGCGAGGACTGAAGCTTTCTTT.

At least ten counts were recorded for this clonotype. The chain employs TRBV7-2 and TRBJ2-3; TRBD2 might be the D (5 bases). Trimming shortened V by 4 bases and J by 3 bases, and 11 bases separated the two germline ends. In germline, CDR1 is SGHTA, CDR2 FQGNSA. The CDR3 covers 14 residues. CDR3 in DNA: TGTGCCAGCAGCTCGGGGAGTGTAACAGATACGCAGTATTTT. Residues: CASSSGSVTDTQYF.

The chain joins TRBV20-1 to TRBJ1-4; D may be TRBD1 (5 bases). The CDR3 covers 15 residues. Germline-derived CDR1 and CDR2 are DFQATT and SNEGSKA (reference sequence). V dropped 4 bases and J dropped 8 bases, with 20 bases sitting between them. This CDR3 is CSATIPGTFGEKLFF. The CDR3 region has the DNA TGCAGTGCTACGATCCCCGGGACCTTCGGAGAAAAACTGTTTTTT.

The V call is TRBV29-1, the J call TRBJ2-1, with D perhaps TRBD1 or TRBD2 (6 bases each). The CDR3 spans 13 residues. Trimming pared 7 bases from V and 3 bases from J, leaving 13 bases between. The V gene's germline CDR1 is SQVTM and CDR2 ANQGSEA. The CDR3: CSARGGLYNEQFF. In nucleotides, the CDR3 is TGCAGCGCCCGAGGGGGGCTCTACAATGAGCAGTTCTTC.

This clonotype was counted between two and nine times. V is TRBV3-1 and J is TRBJ2-1; D is unresolved. This CDR3 has 15 amino acids. Trimming removed 1 base at V and 6 bases at J, with 13 bases between. The germline gives CDR1 LGHDT, CDR2 YNNKEL (reference sequence). CDR3 loop: CASSQGIGTRNEQFF. The CDR3 bases are TGTGCCAGCAGCCAAGGGATCGGAACCCGCAATGAGCAGTTCTTC.

The CDR3 region is CSAAENSNQPQHF. In nucleotides, the CDR3 is TGCAGCGCAGCGGAGAATAGCAATCAGCCCCAGCATTTT. The chain combines TRBV29-1 with TRBJ1-5, with D uncertain. Deletions cut 7 bases from V and 0 bases from J, with 10 bases between. CDR3 length: 13 residues. Germline assignment: CDR1 SQVTM and CDR2 ANQGSEA.

This chain uses TRBV7-3 with TRBJ1-2; tentative D call: TRBD1 (6 bases). Germline lookup yields CDR1 SGHTA and CDR2 FQGTGA. Trimming cost V 4 bases and J 6 bases, with 15 bases left between them. The CDR3 covers 14 residues. The CDR3 spells CASSSRDTTDGYTF. The CDR3 region has the DNA TGTGCCAGCAGCTCCCGGGACACCACCGATGGCTACACCTTC.

The chain joins TRBV5-1 to TRBJ1-1; D not resolved. Trimming removed 0 bases at V and 2 bases at J, with 11 bases between. Looked up from germline, CDR1 is SGHRS and CDR2 is YFSETQ. The CDR3 covers 15 residues. This chain's CDR3 is CASSLGSASNTEAFF. The CDR3, as DNA: TGCGCCAGCAGCTTGGGTTCGGCCTCCAACACTGAAGCTTTCTTT.

This clonotype has more than one count but fewer than ten. This may arise from a read error, as a much more abundant clone is one base away. The V call is TRBV7-2, the J call TRBJ2-1, with D hard to call. V was clipped by 3 bases and J by 8 bases, with 5 bases between them. The CDR3 is 11 amino acids. Per germline, CDR1 SGHTA and CDR2 FQGNSA. The CDR3 nucleotides are TGTGCCAGCAGCTTCCACTATGAGCAGTTCTTC. Translation gives CASSFHYEQFF. Variable domain in full (rest from reference TRBV7-2 and TRBJ2-1): GAGVSQSPSNKVTEKGKDVELRCDPISGHTALYWYRQSLGQGLEFLIYFQGNSAPDKSGLPSDRFSAERTGGSVSTLTIQRTQQEDSAVYLCASSFHYEQFFGPGTRLTVL.

As DNA, the CDR3 is TGCGCCAGCAGCTTGGGAAGCGGGGCGAACACTGAAGCTTTCTTT. Translation: CASSLGSGANTEAFF. J is TRBJ1-1 and V is TRBV5-1; D may be TRBD1 (5 bases). CDR1 is SGHRS, CDR2 YFSETQ, per germline. This CDR3 is 15 amino acids long. V was trimmed by 0 bases and J by 1 base, leaving 10 bases between them.

This clonotype has more than one count but fewer than ten. This chain links TRBV6-1 with TRBJ1-2; possible D gene TRBD1, 5 bases. The V gene's germline CDR1 is MNHNS and CDR2 SASEGT. The germline V and J ends were trimmed by 3 bases and 4 bases, with 15 bases remaining between them. The CDR3 is 15 residues long. As DNA, the CDR3 is TGTGCCAGCAGTGACGGACGGTACGGGACCTATGGCTACACCTTC. Translation gives CASSDGRYGTYGYTF.

This clonotype was observed a few times. The rearrangement joins TRBV12-5 to TRBJ2-7, with 9 bases lining up with TRBD1. The germline V gene has CDR1 LGHNT and CDR2 FRNRAP. V lost 5 bases to trimming and J lost 6 bases; unmatched junction nucleotides: 5. CDR3 length equals 13 residues. CDR3 bases: TGTGCTAGTGGTCCCGGGACAGGGTTCGAGCAGTACTTC. Its translation: CASGPGTGFEQYF. The full variable domain, completed using reference TRBV12-5 and TRBJ2-7, is DARVTQTPRHKVTEMGQEVTMRCQPILGHNTVFWYRQTMMQGLELLAYFRNRAPLDDSGMPKDRFSAEMPDATLATLKIQPSEPRDSAVYFCASGPGTGFEQYFGPGTRLTVT.

There are a few counts of this clonotype. This chain links TRBV4-3 with TRBJ2-3, with D uncertain. This CDR3 region has 16 residues. Germline V lookup: CDR1 LGHNA, CDR2 YSLEER. V was shortened by 4 bases and J by 2 bases, with 16 bases between the two germline ends. Here the CDR3 reads CASSLQAGWPTDTQYF. The CDR3 DNA sequence: TGCGCCAGCAGCCTCCAGGCCGGCTGGCCCACAGATACGCAGTATTTT.

This clonotype has more than one count but fewer than ten. The V and J genes are TRBV5-1 and TRBJ2-6, with 7 bases fitting TRBD1. This CDR3 comprises 16 residues. Germline V gene lookup returns CDR1 SGHRS and CDR2 YFSETQ. V shed 1 base and J 0 bases; nucleotides not matched to a gene: 1. The CDR3 nucleotides are TGCGCCAGCAGCTTGTCAGGGGGCTCTGGGGCCAACGTCCTGACTTTC. Translating it yields CASSLSGGSGANVLTF.

The rearrangement joins TRBV12-3 or TRBV12-4 to TRBJ2-5, with 8 bases identical to TRBD2. After removal of 6 bases from V and 8 bases from J, the junction contained 14 bases not matched to a gene. The CDR3 is 15 amino acids. The CDR3 reads CASSPSWAGGATQYF. In nucleotides, the CDR3 is TGTGCCAGCAGCCCCAGCTGGGCGGGAGGCGCTACCCAGTACTTC.

This sequence joins TRBV3-1 and TRBJ2-1, with D perhaps matching TRBD2 (6 bases). CDR1 is LGHDT and CDR2 is YNNKEL in the germline V gene (reference sequence). The V and J ends lost 4 bases and 8 bases respectively, with 18 bases between them. The CDR3 has 15 residues. The CDR3: CASSLGDSTMDEQFF. DNA for the CDR3: TGTGCCAGCAGCCTTGGGGACTCCACCATGGATGAGCAGTTCTTC.

This clonotype was recorded at least ten times. V and J are TRBV2 and TRBJ2-5; 7 nucleotides agree with TRBD2. Per germline, CDR1 SNHLY and CDR2 FYNNEI. V gave up 6 bases and J gave up 0 bases; unmatched junction bases: 4. The CDR3 length is 14 residues. The CDR3 spells CASSGTTYQETQYF. The CDR3 region has the DNA TGTGCCAGCAGCGGGACTACGTACCAAGAGACCCAGTACTTC.

This clonotype was counted only a few times. The chain carries TRBV7-2 and TRBJ2-7, with TRBD2 as a possible D gene (6 bases). The CDR3 consists of 15 residues. Trimming removed 3 bases from V and 3 bases from J, with 15 bases in between. Germline loops: CDR1 SGHTA, CDR2 FQGNSA. Here the CDR3 reads CASSFMVLGGYEQYF. In DNA, the CDR3 is TGTGCCAGCAGCTTTATGGTCTTGGGGGGCTACGAGCAGTACTTC.

In DNA form, the CDR3 reads TGTGCCAGCAGGAGGGAGCTTGGGGGACAGGGGTTAGGATATGGCTACACCTTC. Its protein product is CASRRELGGQGLGYGYTF. V and J are TRBV6-1 and TRBJ1-2, with TRBD1 identical over 10 bases. With 6 bases clipped from V and 5 bases from J, the junction kept 18 bases outside the gene matches. The CDR3 sequence is 18 residues long. The germline CDR1 and CDR2 sequences are MNHNS and SASEGT.

This clonotype was seen only a few times. For the CDR3, the DNA is TGTGCCAGCAGCTTGCTTAGCAGGATGAACACTGAAGCTTTCTTT. Amino acids: CASSLLSRMNTEAFF. J is TRBJ1-1 and V is TRBV5-5; D unresolved. V dropped 1 base and J dropped 0 bases, with 10 bases sitting between them. CDR3 size: 15 residues. In germline, CDR1 is SGHKS, CDR2 YYEKEE (reference sequence).

This clonotype was counted a single time. The chain is built from TRBV30 and TRBJ1-1; D gene unclear. The germline V gene encodes CDR1 GTSNPN and CDR2 SVGIG (reference sequence). The CDR3 runs to 14 residues. With 0 bases removed from V and 1 base from J, the gap between germline ends came to 9 bases. The CDR3 region has the DNA TGTGCCTGGAGTGTAACGACGGCGAACACTGAAGCTTTCTTT. As protein: CAWSVTTANTEAFF.